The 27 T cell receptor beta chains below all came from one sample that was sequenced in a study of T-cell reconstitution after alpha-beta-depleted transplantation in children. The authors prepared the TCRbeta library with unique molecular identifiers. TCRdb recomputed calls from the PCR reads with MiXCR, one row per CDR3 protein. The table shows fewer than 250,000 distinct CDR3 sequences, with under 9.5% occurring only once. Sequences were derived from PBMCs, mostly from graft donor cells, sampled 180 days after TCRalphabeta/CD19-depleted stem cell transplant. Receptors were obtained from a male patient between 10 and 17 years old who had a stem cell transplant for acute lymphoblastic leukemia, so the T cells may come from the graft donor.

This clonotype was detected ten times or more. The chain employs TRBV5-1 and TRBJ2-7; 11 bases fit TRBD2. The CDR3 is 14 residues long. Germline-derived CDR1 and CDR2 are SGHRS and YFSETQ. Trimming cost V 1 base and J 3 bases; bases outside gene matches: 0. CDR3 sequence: CASSLTSGGYEQYF. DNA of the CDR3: TGCGCCAGCAGCTTGACTAGCGGGGGCTACGAGCAGTACTTC.

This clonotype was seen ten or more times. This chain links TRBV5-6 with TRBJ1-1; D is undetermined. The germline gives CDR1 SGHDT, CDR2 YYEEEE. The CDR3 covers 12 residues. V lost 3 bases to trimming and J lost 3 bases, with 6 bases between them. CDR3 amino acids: CASSSLDTEAFF. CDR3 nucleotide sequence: TGTGCCAGCAGCTCGCTCGACACTGAAGCTTTCTTT.

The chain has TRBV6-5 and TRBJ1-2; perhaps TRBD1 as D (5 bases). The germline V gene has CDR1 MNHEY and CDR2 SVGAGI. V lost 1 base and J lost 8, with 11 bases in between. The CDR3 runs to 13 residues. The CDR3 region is CASSYWGTGGYTF. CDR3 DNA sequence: TGTGCCAGCAGTTACTGGGGGACGGGGGGCTACACCTTC.

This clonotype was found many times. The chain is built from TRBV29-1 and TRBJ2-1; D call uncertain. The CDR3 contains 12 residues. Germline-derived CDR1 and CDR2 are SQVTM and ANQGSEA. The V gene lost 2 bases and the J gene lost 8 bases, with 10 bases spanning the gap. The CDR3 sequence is CSVERRRYEQFF. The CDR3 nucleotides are TGCAGCGTTGAAAGGCGGCGGTATGAGCAGTTCTTC.

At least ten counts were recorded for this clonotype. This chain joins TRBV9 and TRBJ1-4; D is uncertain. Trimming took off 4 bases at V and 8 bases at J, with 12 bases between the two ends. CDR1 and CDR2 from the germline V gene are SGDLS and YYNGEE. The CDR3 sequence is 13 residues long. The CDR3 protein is CASSTGPEEKLFF. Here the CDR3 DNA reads TGTGCCAGCAGCACGGGCCCCGAGGAAAAACTGTTTTTT.

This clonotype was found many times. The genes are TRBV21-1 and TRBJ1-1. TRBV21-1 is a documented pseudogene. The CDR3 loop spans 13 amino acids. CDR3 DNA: TGTGCCAGCAGCAAGCCCGAGGACACTGAAGCTTTCTTT. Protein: CASSKPEDTEAFF.

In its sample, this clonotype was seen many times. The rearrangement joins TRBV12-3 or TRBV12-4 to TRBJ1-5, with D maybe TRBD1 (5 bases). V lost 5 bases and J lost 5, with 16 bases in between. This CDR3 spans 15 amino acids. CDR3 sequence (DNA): TGTGCCAGCAGTCCCGGGACGGAAAGAGATCAGCCCCAGCATTTT. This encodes CASSPGTERDQPQHF.

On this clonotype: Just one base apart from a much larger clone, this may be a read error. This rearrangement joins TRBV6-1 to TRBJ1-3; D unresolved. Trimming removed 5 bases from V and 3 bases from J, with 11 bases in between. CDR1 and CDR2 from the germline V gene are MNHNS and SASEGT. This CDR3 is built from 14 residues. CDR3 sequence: CASSKGVFGNTIYF. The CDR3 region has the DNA TGTGCCAGCAGTAAGGGAGTCTTTGGAAACACCATATATTTT.

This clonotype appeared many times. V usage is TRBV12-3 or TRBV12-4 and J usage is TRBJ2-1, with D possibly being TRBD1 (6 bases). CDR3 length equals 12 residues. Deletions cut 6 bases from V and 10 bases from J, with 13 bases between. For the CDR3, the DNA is TGTGCCAGCAGCCAAACAGGGTACGAGCAGTTCTTC. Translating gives CASSQTGYEQFF.

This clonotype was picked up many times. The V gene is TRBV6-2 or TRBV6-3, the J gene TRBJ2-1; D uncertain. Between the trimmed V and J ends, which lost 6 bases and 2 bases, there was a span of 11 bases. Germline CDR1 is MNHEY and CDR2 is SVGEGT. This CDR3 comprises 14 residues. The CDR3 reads CASRLGWAYNEQFF. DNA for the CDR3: TGTGCCAGCAGATTAGGATGGGCCTACAATGAGCAGTTCTTC.

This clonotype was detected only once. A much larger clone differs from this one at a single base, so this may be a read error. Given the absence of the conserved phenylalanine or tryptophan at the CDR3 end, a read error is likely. CDR3 sequence reads: CSAKDPGSSSNQPQHC. The CDR3 DNA is TGCAGTGCCAAGGACCCGGGATCGTCCAGCAATCAGCCCCAGCATTGT. V usage is TRBV20-1 and J usage is TRBJ1-5; D is unresolved. Germline assignment: CDR1 DFQATT and CDR2 SNEGSKA (reference sequence). The V gene lost 6 bases and the J gene lost 1 base, with 19 bases spanning the gap. CDR3 length equals 16 residues.

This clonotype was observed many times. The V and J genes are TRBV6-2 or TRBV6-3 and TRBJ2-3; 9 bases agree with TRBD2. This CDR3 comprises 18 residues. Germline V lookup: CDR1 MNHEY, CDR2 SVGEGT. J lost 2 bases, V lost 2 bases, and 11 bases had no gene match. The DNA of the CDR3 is TGTGCCAGCAGTTACATGCGGGGGGGTTCCTTCTACACAGATACGCAGTATTTT. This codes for CASSYMRGGSFYTDTQYF.

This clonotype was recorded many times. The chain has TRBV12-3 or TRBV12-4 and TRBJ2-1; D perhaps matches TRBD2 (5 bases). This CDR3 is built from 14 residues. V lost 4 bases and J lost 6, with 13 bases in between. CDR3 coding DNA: TGTGCCAGCAGTTCCCCCACACGGGGCAATGAGCAGTTCTTC. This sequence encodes CASSSPTRGNEQFF.

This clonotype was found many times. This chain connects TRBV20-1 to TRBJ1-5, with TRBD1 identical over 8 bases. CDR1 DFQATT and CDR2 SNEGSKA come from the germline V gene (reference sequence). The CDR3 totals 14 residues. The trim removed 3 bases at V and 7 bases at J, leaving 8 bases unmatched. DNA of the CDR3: TGCAGTGCTAGTTATGGACAGGGTAGGCAGCCCCAGCATTTT. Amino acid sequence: CSASYGQGRQPQHF.

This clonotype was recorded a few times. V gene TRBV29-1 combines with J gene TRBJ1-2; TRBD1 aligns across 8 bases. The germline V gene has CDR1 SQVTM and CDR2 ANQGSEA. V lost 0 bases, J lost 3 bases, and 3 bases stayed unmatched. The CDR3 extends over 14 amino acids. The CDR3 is CSVEDQQGDYGYTF. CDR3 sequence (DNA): TGCAGCGTTGAAGATCAACAGGGGGACTATGGCTACACCTTC.

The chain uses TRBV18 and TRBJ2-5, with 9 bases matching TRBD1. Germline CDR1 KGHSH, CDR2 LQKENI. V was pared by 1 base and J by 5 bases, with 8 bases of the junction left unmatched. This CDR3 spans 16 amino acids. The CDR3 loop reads CASSPRGTGRTETQYF. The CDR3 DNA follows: TGTGCCAGCTCACCACGCGGGACAGGGAGGACGGAGACCCAGTACTTC.

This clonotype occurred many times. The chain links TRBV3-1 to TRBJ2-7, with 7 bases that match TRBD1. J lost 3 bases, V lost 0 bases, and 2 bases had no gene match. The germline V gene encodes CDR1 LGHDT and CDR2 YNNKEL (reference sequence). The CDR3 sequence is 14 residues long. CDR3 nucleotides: TGTGCCAGCAGCCAAGAGTGGACAGGCTACGAGCAGTACTTC. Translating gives CASSQEWTGYEQYF.

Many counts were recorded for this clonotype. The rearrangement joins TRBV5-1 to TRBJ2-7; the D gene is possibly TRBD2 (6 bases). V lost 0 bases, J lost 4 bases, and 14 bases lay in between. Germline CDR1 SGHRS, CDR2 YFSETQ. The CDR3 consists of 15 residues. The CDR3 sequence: CASSLEAGSGYEQYF. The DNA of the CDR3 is TGCGCCAGCAGCTTGGAGGCGGGGAGTGGGTACGAGCAGTACTTC.

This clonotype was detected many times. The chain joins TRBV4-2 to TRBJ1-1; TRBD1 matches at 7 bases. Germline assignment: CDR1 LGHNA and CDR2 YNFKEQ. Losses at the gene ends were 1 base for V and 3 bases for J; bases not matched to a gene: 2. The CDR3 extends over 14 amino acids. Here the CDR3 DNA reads TGTGCCAGCAGCCAAGGGGACAGAGACACTGAAGCTTTCTTT. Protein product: CASSQGDRDTEAFF.

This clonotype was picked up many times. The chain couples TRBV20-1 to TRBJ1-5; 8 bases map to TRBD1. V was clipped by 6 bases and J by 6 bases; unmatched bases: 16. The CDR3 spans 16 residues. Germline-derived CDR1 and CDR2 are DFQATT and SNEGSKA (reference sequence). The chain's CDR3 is CSASPDRVRWGQPQHF. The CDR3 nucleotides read TGCAGTGCCTCTCCGGACAGGGTGAGGTGGGGTCAGCCCCAGCATTTT.

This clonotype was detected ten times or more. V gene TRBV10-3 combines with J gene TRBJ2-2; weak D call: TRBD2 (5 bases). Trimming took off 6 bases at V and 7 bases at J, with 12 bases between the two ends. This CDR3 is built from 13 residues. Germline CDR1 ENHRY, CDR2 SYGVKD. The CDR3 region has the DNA TGTGCCATCAGACGTACGGGGAGCGGGGAGCTGTTTTTT. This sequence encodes CAIRRTGSGELFF.

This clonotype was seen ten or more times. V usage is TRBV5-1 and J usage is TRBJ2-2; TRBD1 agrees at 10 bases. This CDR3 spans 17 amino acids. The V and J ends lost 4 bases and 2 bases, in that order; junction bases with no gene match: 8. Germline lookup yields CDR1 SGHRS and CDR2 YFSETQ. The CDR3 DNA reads TGCGCCAGCAGCCGGGGACAGGGGAGAAAAAACACCGGGGAGCTGTTTTTT. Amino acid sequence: CASSRGQGRKNTGELFF. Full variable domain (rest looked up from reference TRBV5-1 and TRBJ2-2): KAGVTQTPRYLIKTRGQQVTLSCSPISGHRSVSWYQQTPGQGLQFLFEYFSETQRNKGNFPGRFSGRQFSNSRSEMNVSTLELGDSALYLCASSRGQGRKNTGELFFGEGSRLTVL.

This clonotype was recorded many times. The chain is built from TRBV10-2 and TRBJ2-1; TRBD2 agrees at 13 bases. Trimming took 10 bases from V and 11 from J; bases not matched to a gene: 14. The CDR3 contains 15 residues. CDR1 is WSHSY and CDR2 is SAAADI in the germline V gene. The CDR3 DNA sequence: TGCGCCATCCGGAAACTAGCGGGAGGGCCGAATAAGCAGTTCTTC. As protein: CAIRKLAGGPNKQFF.

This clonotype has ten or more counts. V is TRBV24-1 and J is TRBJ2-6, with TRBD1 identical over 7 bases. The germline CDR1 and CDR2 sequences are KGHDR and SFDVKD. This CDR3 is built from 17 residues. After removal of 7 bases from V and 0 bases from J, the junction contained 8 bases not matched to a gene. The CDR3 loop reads CATRGTARPSGANVLTF. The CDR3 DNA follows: TGTGCCACCAGAGGGACAGCCCGACCCTCTGGGGCCAACGTCCTGACTTTC.

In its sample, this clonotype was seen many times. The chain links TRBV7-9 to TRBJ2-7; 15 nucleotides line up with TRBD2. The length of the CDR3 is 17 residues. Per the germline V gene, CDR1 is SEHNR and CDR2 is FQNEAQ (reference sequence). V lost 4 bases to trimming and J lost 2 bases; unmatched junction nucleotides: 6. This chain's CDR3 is CASSSGLAGGSPYEQYF. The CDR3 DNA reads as TGTGCCAGCAGCTCGGGACTAGCGGGGGGTAGCCCCTACGAGCAGTACTTC.

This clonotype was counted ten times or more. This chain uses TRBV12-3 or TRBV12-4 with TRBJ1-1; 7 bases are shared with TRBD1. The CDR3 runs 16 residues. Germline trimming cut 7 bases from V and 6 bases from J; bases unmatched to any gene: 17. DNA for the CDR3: TGTGCCAGCATCACAACAGGGGAGCAGCTAGGTTCTGAAGCTTTCTTT. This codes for CASITTGEQLGSEAFF.

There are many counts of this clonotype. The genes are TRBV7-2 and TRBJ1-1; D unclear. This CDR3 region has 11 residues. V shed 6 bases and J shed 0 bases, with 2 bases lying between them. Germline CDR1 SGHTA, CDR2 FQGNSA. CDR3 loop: CASRVNTEAFF. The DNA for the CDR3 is TGTGCCAGCAGAGTGAACACTGAAGCTTTCTTT.